In this sample, the clone carrying this T cell receptor beta chain turned up many times. Its antigen remains unidentified. TCRdb re-called the reads with MiXCR, one entry per CDR3 protein. The repertoire has about 250,000 distinct CDR3 sequences, under 8.5% of them found once; the top ten carry around 6.5%. Germline values: CDR1 LGHNA, CDR2 YSLEER. The CDR3 length is 13 residues. V was pared by 1 base and J by 6 bases, with 7 bases between. The data belong to a study of T cell repertoires in cytomegalovirus infection. Study results and limitations: Across the ex vivo response, the dominant clonotypes were HLA-C-restricted CMV-specific TCR beta clonotypes.

J is TRBJ2-1 and V is TRBV4-3, with TRBD1 as a possible D gene (5 bases). The specimen was PBMCs. The clonotype originates from a human donor in good health (CMV status not recorded). Some clones in this sample may be carry-over from other donors' samples. The CDR3 sequence is CASSQVRANEQFF. DNA for the CDR3: TGCGCCAGCAGCCAAGTCAGGGCCAATGAGCAGTTCTTC.